The clone carrying this TCR beta chain is a singleton in its sample. The antigen is unknown. The entry originates in a study of cytomegalovirus exposure and HLA in healthy donors. The study ran its PCR with 60 Vbeta and 13 Jbeta primers. TCRdb's copy holds only in-frame clones and misses some; the assay was immunoSEQ multiplex PCR. This sample has about 81,000 clones, with 77% found just once. The CDR3 runs 13 residues. Germline lookup yields CDR1 SQVTM and CDR2 ANQGSEA. With 7 bases clipped from V and 4 bases from J, the junction kept 9 bases outside the gene matches. General observations from the study: Among donors in an Asian-associated ancestry cluster, a later analysis reportedly found fewer N-insertions than the roughly 680-donor mean. For TCR beta chains, V- and J-gene trimming was later linked to a missense DCLRE1C variant.

Sequences were obtained from PBMCs. The source of this sequence is a man aged 50 or older in good health and CMV-seropositive. This chain uses TRBV29-1 with TRBJ2-7, with 8 bases aligning to TRBD1. DNA for the CDR3: TGCAGCGCCTACGGGCAGGGGGCTTACGAGCAGTACTTC. It translates to CSAYGQGAYEQYF.